This TCR beta chain was retrieved from a study of T cells after posttransplantation cyclophosphamide (dated by TCRdb to 2016 to 2017). Broadly, across the study: Using TRB sequencing, the study followed how the T cell repertoire rebuilt after myeloablative bone marrow transplantation with posttransplantation cyclophosphamide given as GVHD prophylaxis. Antigen receptor sequencing covered samples from approximately 38 PTCy-treated patients and approximately 17 of their related bone marrow donors. Blood from all 30 or so PTCy patients who had 1-year posttransplant specimens underwent TRB sequencing. In 3 patients, TRB sequencing was also performed on up to 3 more blood samples taken 2 to 5.2 years after transplant, and in a handful of patients, pretransplant blood was also TRB-sequenced. Because TRA and TRB clonality correlated tightly in about ten samples, the subsequent TCR analyses were limited to TRB only. Public TRB sequences were compared against a database of over 3,500 sequences linked to responses to pathogens, tumor antigens, self-antigens and alloantigens. What the study reported, not specific to this receptor: Across more than 40 patients, TRB clonality was highly associated with recipient CMV seropositivity and CMV reactivation, and diversity in PTCy patients was similar to diversity in CNI/methotrexate controls. The TRB repertoires of T cells infiltrating skin or the GI tract showed only limited overlap with the TRB repertoires found in blood. At 1-2 months, donor-recipient similarity was low but rose over the first year, and the later blood repertoires were often dominated by donor CD8+ memory clones.

Related bone marrow donors provided peripheral blood samples on the day of marrow donation. Peripheral blood and bone marrow mononuclear cells were isolated by Ficoll-Hypaque density centrifugation and cryopreserved. Measured from the cysteine to the phenylalanine, the CDR3 is 15 residues long. CDR3 DNA only is kept here, 45 bases in frame from base 1. Via the germline V gene, CDR1 is MDHEN and CDR2 SYDVKM. Unmatched junction bases come to 16, with V trimmed by 8 bases and J by 7 bases. This clone was recorded at least ten times. No cognate antigen has been identified for it. No clone much larger than this one lies a single base away; base qualities are absent. TRB sequencing used genomic DNA with the immunoSEQ assay at survey resolution or the hsTCRB kit. In the original analysis: The immunoSEQ software handled initial read processing, and the LymphoSeq R package was used for repertoire analyses. For each TRB dataset, clonality was calculated as 1 minus normalized Shannon entropy, and the Gini coefficient was computed as well. Phenotypes of unsorted samples were inferred by mapping TRB sequences from sorted subsets of the recipient or donor onto unsorted samples of the same recipient. In its TCRdb copy, this immuneACCESS table keeps in-frame sequences only and misses some clones. Where compared with another copy, unresolved V genes explain less than half of these, and the others have no known cause. That table furnishes V, J and clone size, whereas the DNA furnished D and trimming. The sample counts under 50,000 clones, each observed more than once. About 4.5% of the sample is in the top ten clones.

Recombination connected TRBV28 to TRBJ1-2; TRBD1 fits 7 bases in the junction. The sequenced material came from PBMCs. This clonotype was sampled from a woman between 50 and 59 years old in good health and a related stem cell transplant donor. The CDR3 region reads CASRTTGAQTTGYTF. The DNA reads TGTGCCAGCCGTACAACAGGGGCGCAGACGACTGGCTACACCTTC.